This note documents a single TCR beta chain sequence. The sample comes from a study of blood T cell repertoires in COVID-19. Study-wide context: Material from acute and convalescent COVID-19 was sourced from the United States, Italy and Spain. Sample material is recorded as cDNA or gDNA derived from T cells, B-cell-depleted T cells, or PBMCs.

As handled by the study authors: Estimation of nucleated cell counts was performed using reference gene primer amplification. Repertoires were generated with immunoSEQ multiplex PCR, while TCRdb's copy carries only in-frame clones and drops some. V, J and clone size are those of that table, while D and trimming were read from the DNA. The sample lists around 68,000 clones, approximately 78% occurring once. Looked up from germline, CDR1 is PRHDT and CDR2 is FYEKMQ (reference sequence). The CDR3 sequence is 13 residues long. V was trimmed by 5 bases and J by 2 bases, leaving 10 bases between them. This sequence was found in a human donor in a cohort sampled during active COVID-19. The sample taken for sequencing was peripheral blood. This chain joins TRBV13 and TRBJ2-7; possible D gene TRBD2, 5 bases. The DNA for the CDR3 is TGTGCCAGCAGCCCCGGACTTCCCTACGAGCAGTACTTC. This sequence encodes CASSPGLPYEQYF.